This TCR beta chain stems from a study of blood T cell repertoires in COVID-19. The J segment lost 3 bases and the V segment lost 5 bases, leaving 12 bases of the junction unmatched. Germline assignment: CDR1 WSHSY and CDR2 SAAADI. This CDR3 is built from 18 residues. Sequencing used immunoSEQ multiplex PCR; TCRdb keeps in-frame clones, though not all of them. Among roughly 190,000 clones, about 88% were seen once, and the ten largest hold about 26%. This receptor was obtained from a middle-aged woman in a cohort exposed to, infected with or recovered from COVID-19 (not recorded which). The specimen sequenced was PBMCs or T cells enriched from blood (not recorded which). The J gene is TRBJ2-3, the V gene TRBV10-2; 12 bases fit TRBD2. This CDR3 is CASSPAVILAGGTDTQYF. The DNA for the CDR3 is TGCGCCAGCAGTCCCGCGGTAATACTAGCGGGAGGTACAGATACGCAGTATTTT.